These 18 T cell receptor beta chains originate from one sample sequenced in a study of PD-1 blockade in classical Hodgkin lymphoma. The table came from immunoSEQ multiplex PCR; TCRdb's copy has only in-frame clones and leaves some out. The table records 90,000 to 100,000 clones, 92% of them present only once. Every patient was affected by relapse after autologous stem cell transplantation, while exposure to brentuximab vedotin was not uniform. The specimen comprised peripheral blood mononuclear cells (PBMCs), sampled at baseline. These TCRs come from a human donor with classical Hodgkin lymphoma.

The gene calls are TRBV12-5 and TRBJ1-5; TRBD1 matches at 7 bases. The trim removed 2 bases at V and 5 bases at J, leaving 6 bases unmatched. The CDR3 is 15 residues long. Germline CDR1 LGHNT, CDR2 FRNRAP. The CDR3: CASGLTLGQHQPQHF. As DNA, the CDR3 is TGTGCTAGTGGTTTGACGTTGGGACAGCATCAGCCCCAGCATTTT.

The chain recombines TRBV1 with TRBJ2-5; the table's D gene call, TRBD2, was not cross checked with the DNA. TRBV1 is annotated as a pseudogene. This CDR3 region has 13 residues. The CDR3 here is CTSSHDLAGVDYF. As DNA, the CDR3 is TGCACCAGCAGCCATGATCTAGCGGGAGTAGATTACTTC.

The rearrangement joins TRBV6-4 to TRBJ1-4, with D unresolved. Germline loops: CDR1 MRHNA, CDR2 SNTAGT. Trimming cost V 4 bases and J 7 bases, with 10 bases left between them. The CDR3 has 13 residues. CDR3 loop: CASSAESGEKLFF. In DNA, the CDR3 is TGTGCCAGCAGTGCGGAGAGTGGTGAAAAACTGTTTTTT.

The chain is built from TRBV11-2 and TRBJ2-3; D unclear. The CDR3 loop spans 16 amino acids. V dropped 1 base and J dropped 1 base, with 12 bases sitting between them. From germline, CDR1 is SGHAT and CDR2 FQNNGV. CDR3 sequence: CASSLGVAIGTDTQYF. Written as DNA, the CDR3 is TGTGCCAGCAGCTTAGGGGTAGCTATCGGCACAGATACGCAGTATTTT.

This sequence joins TRBV7-9 and TRBJ2-5, with TRBD2 matching over 7 bases. The CDR3 runs to 15 residues. Germline trimming cut 1 base from V and 5 bases from J; bases unmatched to any gene: 7. Germline V gene sequence: CDR1 SEHNR, CDR2 FQNEAQ (reference sequence). This CDR3 is CASSLEGGGRETQYF. The CDR3 bases are TGTGCCAGCAGCTTAGAGGGCGGGGGTCGGGAGACCCAGTACTTC. Looking up the rest from reference TRBV7-9 and TRBJ2-5 gives the full variable domain: DTGVSQNPRHKITKRGQNVTFRCDPISEHNRLYWYRQTLGQGPEFLTYFQNEAQLEKSRLLSDRFSAERPKGSFSTLEIQRTEQGDSAMYLCASSLEGGGRETQYFGPGTRLLVL.

As DNA, the CDR3 is TGTGCCAGCAGCTTATCAGCAGGGGAGGAGACCCAGTACTTC. It yields the protein CASSLSAGEETQYF. The chain is built from TRBV7-9 and TRBJ2-5; tentative D call: TRBD1 (6 bases). The germline V gene encodes CDR1 SEHNR and CDR2 FQNEAQ (reference sequence). The CDR3 sequence is 14 residues long. Trimming took 2 bases from V and 5 from J, leaving 12 bases between them. The complete variable domain, with remaining parts taken from reference TRBV7-9 and TRBJ2-5, reads DTGVSQNPRHKITKRGQNVTFRCDPISEHNRLYWYRQTLGQGPEFLTYFQNEAQLEKSRLLSDRFSAERPKGSFSTLEIQRTEQGDSAMYLCASSLSAGEETQYFGPGTRLLVL.

The chain combines TRBV2 with TRBJ2-3; D gene ambiguous. Between the trimmed V and J ends, which lost 4 bases and 0 bases, there was a span of 11 bases. The germline CDR1 and CDR2 sequences are SNHLY and FYNNEI. The CDR3 has 15 amino acids. CDR3 sequence: CASSVRDPSTDTQYF. CDR3 in DNA: TGTGCCAGCAGTGTTCGAGATCCTAGCACAGATACGCAGTATTTT.

The gene calls are TRBV11-1 and TRBJ1-1; no firm D call. The germline V and J ends were trimmed by 1 base and 6 bases, with 6 bases remaining between them. In germline, CDR1 is SGHAT, CDR2 FQDESV (reference sequence). CDR3 size: 12 residues. CDR3 bases: TGTGCCAGCAGCTTAGGGTCACCTGAAGCTTTCTTT. Translating it yields CASSLGSPEAFF. The whole variable domain, remainder taken from reference TRBV11-1 and TRBJ1-1, is EAEVAQSPRYKITEKSQAVAFWCDPISGHATLYWYRQILGQGPELLVQFQDESVVDDSQLPKDRFSAERLKGVDSTLKIQPAELGDSAMYLCASSLGSPEAFFGQGTRLTVV.

This sequence joins TRBV7-9 and TRBJ2-4; D tentatively fits TRBD1 or TRBD2 (5 bases each). Trimming took off 0 bases at V and 7 bases at J, with 13 bases between the two ends. The CDR3 has 15 amino acids. Germline V gene lookup returns CDR1 SEHNR and CDR2 FQNEAQ (reference sequence). The CDR3 coding sequence is TGTGCCAGCAGCTTAGCAGGCCAGGGAGAGAACATTCAGTACTTC. Its translation is CASSLAGQGENIQYF.

The V and J genes are TRBV28 and TRBJ1-1; D remains unclear. The CDR3 loop spans 12 amino acids. Trimming took off 7 bases at V and 11 bases at J, with 17 bases between the two ends. Germline V lookup: CDR1 MDHEN, CDR2 SYDVKM. The CDR3, as DNA: TGTGCCAGCATATCCAATCTCGAAGAGGCTTTCTTT. This encodes CASISNLEEAFF.

This rearrangement joins TRBV5-6 to TRBJ2-3, with D perhaps matching TRBD2 (5 bases). V lost 4 bases and J lost 6, with 15 bases in between. The CDR3 runs to 14 residues. CDR1 and CDR2 (germline): SGHDT, YYEEEE. CDR3 nucleotides: TGTGCCAGCAGCGAGGACTGGCGTGAGGATACGCAGTATTTT. Translated: CASSEDWREDTQYF.

This chain links TRBV5-1 with TRBJ2-7; perhaps D is TRBD1 or TRBD2 (8 bases each). V lost 2 bases and J 4 bases, leaving 25 bases between the germline ends. The CDR3 is 18 residues long. Germline lookup yields CDR1 SGHRS and CDR2 YFSETQ. Written as DNA, the CDR3 is TGCGCCAGCAGCTTCTGGACAGGGTCGGCGGGAGGTCGATACGAGCAGTACTTC. Amino acid sequence: CASSFWTGSAGGRYEQYF.

There are a few counts of this clone. V gene TRBV19 combines with J gene TRBJ1-5; D is perhaps TRBD1 (6 bases). The CDR3 covers 14 residues. In germline, CDR1 is LNHDA, CDR2 SQIVND (reference sequence). V was shortened by 9 bases and J by 0 bases, with 12 bases between the two germline ends. The CDR3 loop is CASSGQISNQPQHF. CDR3 sequence (DNA): TGTGCCAGCAGCGGACAGATTAGCAATCAGCCCCAGCATTTT.

This sequence joins TRBV7-3 and TRBJ2-7; 7 bases map to TRBD1. The CDR3 has 18 residues. The V and J ends lost 2 bases and 3 bases, in that order; junction bases with no gene match: 16. The germline gives CDR1 SGHTA, CDR2 FQGTGA. The CDR3: CASSLAIRRQGTHYEQYF. The CDR3 bases are TGTGCCAGCAGCTTAGCCATACGACGACAGGGAACCCACTACGAGCAGTACTTC. Looking up the rest from reference TRBV7-3 and TRBJ2-7 gives the full variable domain: GAGVSQTPSNKVTEKGKYVELRCDPISGHTALYWYRQSLGQGPEFLIYFQGTGAADDSGLPNDRFFAVRPEGSVSTLKIQRTERGDSAVYLCASSLAIRRQGTHYEQYFGPGTRLTVT.

The V and J genes are TRBV28 and TRBJ2-1; D gene ambiguous. Germline V gives CDR1 MDHEN, CDR2 SYDVKM. CDR3 length: 15 residues. Trimming stripped 4 bases from V and 2 bases from J, with 12 bases between. CDR3 in amino acids: CASSWSSAPYNEQFF. The CDR3 DNA follows: TGTGCCAGCAGTTGGTCTTCTGCGCCCTACAATGAGCAGTTCTTC. Filled out from reference TRBV28 and TRBJ2-1, the complete variable domain reads DVKVTQSSRYLVKRTGEKVFLECVQDMDHENMFWYRQDPGLGLRLIYFSYDVKMKEKGDIPEGYSVSREKKERFSLILESASTNQTSMYLCASSWSSAPYNEQFFGPGTRLTVL.

V usage is TRBV28 and J usage is TRBJ2-7; D unclear. The CDR3 loop spans 14 amino acids. V lost 3 bases and J 3 bases, leaving 12 bases between the germline ends. The germline V gene has CDR1 MDHEN and CDR2 SYDVKM. The CDR3 DNA is TGTGCCAGCAGTTTGGCGTTAAAGGACTACGAGCAGTACTTC. It translates to CASSLALKDYEQYF.

The chain employs TRBV28 and TRBJ2-3; 11 nucleotides align to TRBD2. The ends lost 5 bases at V and 6 bases at J; junction bases unmatched: 13. Germline CDR1 reads MDHEN; CDR2 reads SYDVKM. There are 17 residues in the CDR3. DNA for the CDR3: TGTGCCAGCAGTCTCCAGTCACTAGCGGGAGTAAGCGATACGCAGTATTTT. It yields the protein CASSLQSLAGVSDTQYF.

The genes are TRBV10-1 and TRBJ2-2; possibly TRBD2 for D (5 bases). There are 14 residues in the CDR3. Germline CDR1 and CDR2: WNHNN and SYGVQD (reference sequence). Trimming removed 2 bases from V and 5 bases from J, with 9 bases in between. CDR3 sequence reads: CASSEPGITGELFF. The CDR3 DNA is TGCGCCAGCAGTGAGCCGGGAATAACCGGGGAGCTGTTTTTT.